This is a list of T cell receptor beta chains from one sample in a study of blood T cell repertoires in COVID-19. Data came from immunoSEQ multiplex PCR; TCRdb stores just in-frame clones and leaves some out. The data contain 400,000 to 550,000 clones, around 89% of them singletons. Sequencing was carried out using peripheral blood. These TCRs come from a woman aged 25 to 39 with acute or convalescent COVID-19. CDR3s include the opening cysteine and the closing phenylalanine or tryptophan. D genes are given only for firm matches. Rows may omit the clone size; those that give it use once, few, many or a size class.

v_gene: TRBV7-9; j_gene: TRBJ2-1; d_gene: -; abundance: -; CDR3aa: CASSLGLARVNEQFF; CDR3nt: TGTGCCAGCAGCTTAGGGCTAGCGAGAGTGAATGAGCAGTTCTTC
v_gene: TRBV4-1; j_gene: TRBJ2-1; d_gene: -; abundance: -; CDR3aa: CASSQKGPSYNEQFF; CDR3nt: TGCGCCAGCAGCCAAAAGGGGCCGTCATACAATGAGCAGTTCTTC
v_gene: TRBV24-1; j_gene: TRBJ2-1; d_gene: TRBD1; abundance: -; CDR3aa: CATSGGQGFNEQFF; CDR3nt: TGTGCCACCAGTGGGGGACAGGGTTTCAATGAGCAGTTCTTC
v_gene: TRBV14; j_gene: TRBJ2-3; d_gene: -; abundance: -; CDR3aa: CASSHLLGTQYF; CDR3nt: TGTGCCAGCAGCCATCTACTAGGTACGCAGTATTTT
v_gene: TRBV6-5; j_gene: TRBJ1-1; d_gene: -; abundance: -; CDR3aa: CASSSRTGGEAFF; CDR3nt: TGTGCCAGCAGTTCCAGGACGGGGGGTGAAGCTTTCTTT
v_gene: TRBV10-3; j_gene: TRBJ1-2; d_gene: -; abundance: -; CDR3aa: CAISESRQVQGYTF; CDR3nt: TGTGCCATCAGTGAGTCGCGCCAGGTCCAAGGCTACACCTTC
v_gene: TRBV30; j_gene: TRBJ2-2; d_gene: -; abundance: -; CDR3aa: CAWSAGELFF; CDR3nt: TGTGCCTGGAGCGCGGGGGAGCTGTTTTTT
v_gene: TRBV19; j_gene: TRBJ2-3; d_gene: TRBD2; abundance: -; CDR3aa: CASSMVLAGGSDTQYF; CDR3nt: TGTGCCAGTAGTATGGTATTAGCGGGGGGATCTGATACGCAGTATTTT
v_gene: TRBV5-1; j_gene: TRBJ1-1; d_gene: -; abundance: -; CDR3aa: CASSSGQLNTEAFF; CDR3nt: TGCGCCAGCAGCTCGGGACAATTGAACACTGAAGCTTTCTTT
v_gene: TRBV7-2; j_gene: TRBJ2-7; d_gene: TRBD2; abundance: once; CDR3aa: CASSLALAGVSEQYF; CDR3nt: TGTGCCAGCAGCTTAGCTCTAGCGGGGGTGTCGGAGCAGTACTTC
v_gene: TRBV2; j_gene: TRBJ2-3; d_gene: -; abundance: -; CDR3aa: CASSSAGRTDTQYF; CDR3nt: TGTGCCAGCAGTTCGGCGGGGCGCACAGATACGCAGTATTTT
v_gene: TRBV5-4; j_gene: TRBJ1-2; d_gene: -; abundance: -; CDR3aa: CASTPAGVGSFGYTF; CDR3nt: TGTGCCAGCACCCCCGCGGGGGTAGGCTCGTTCGGCTACACCTTC
v_gene: TRBV7-2; j_gene: TRBJ1-3; d_gene: TRBD1; abundance: -; CDR3aa: CASSLARGLNTIYF; CDR3nt: TGTGCCAGCAGCTTAGCCAGGGGGCTAAACACCATATATTTT
v_gene: TRBV9; j_gene: TRBJ2-1; d_gene: TRBD1; abundance: -; CDR3aa: CASSTGTGVKNEQFF; CDR3nt: TGTGCCAGCAGCACTGGGACAGGAGTGAAAAATGAGCAGTTCTTC
v_gene: TRBV5-1; j_gene: TRBJ2-5; d_gene: TRBD2; abundance: -; CDR3aa: CASSSGGEVETQYF; CDR3nt: TGCGCCAGCAGCTCCGGGGGGGAGGTTGAGACCCAGTACTTC